What follows are 3 T cell receptor beta chains derived from one specimen sequenced in a study of neoadjuvant nivolumab and ipilimumab in lung cancer (dated by TCRdb to the early 2020s). The time point label here, explained by the study, means: at surgical resection after neoadjuvant nivolumab +/- ipilimumab. The method behind the library was the immunoSEQ multiplex PCR assay. TCRdb carries this immuneACCESS record with in-frame sequences only. Its versions omit some clonotypes, under half of them owing to an unresolved V gene in the studies checked, with the rest unexplained. The sample has 25,000 to 35,000 clones on record, 83% of them singletons. Of the sample, 5% to 6% is held by the ten largest clones. The sample here was tumor tissue, taken after neoadjuvant nivolumab, alone or with ipilimumab, at or shortly before surgery. These receptors originate from an adult with non-small cell lung cancer.

The chain is built from TRBV6-5 and TRBJ1-1; D is uncertain. Germline-derived CDR1 and CDR2 are MNHEY and SVGAGI. The V and J ends lost 0 bases and 1 base respectively, with 0 bases between them. This CDR3 contains 12 residues. The chain's CDR3 is CASSYSNTEAFF. CDR3 coding DNA: TGTGCCAGCAGTTACTCGAACACTGAAGCTTTCTTT.

The rearrangement links TRBV5-1 to TRBJ2-3; the D gene is possibly TRBD2 (6 bases). V gave up 7 bases and J gave up 0 bases, with 15 bases separating them. CDR1 and CDR2 (germline): SGHRS, YFSETQ. The CDR3 length is 15 residues. CDR3 bases: TGCGCCAGCGAGCCCTGGGGGGAAAGCACAGATACGCAGTATTTT. Translated: CASEPWGESTDTQYF.

This chain connects TRBV10-3 to TRBJ1-3; TRBD1 is a possible D gene (5 bases). V shed 2 bases and J shed 0 bases, with 14 bases lying between them. This CDR3 spans 17 amino acids. Germline assignment: CDR1 ENHRY and CDR2 SYGVKD. Written as DNA, the CDR3 is TGTGCCATCAGTGAGGCGGGACTCAGCATCTCTGGAAACACCATATATTTT. Translating it yields CAISEAGLSISGNTIYF.